This T cell receptor beta chain was retrieved from a study of glioma-infiltrating T cells after dendritic cell vaccination. Study-level findings and limits: Survival was not directly related to TCR clonality in these patients.

Trimming pared 3 bases from V and 0 bases from J, leaving 8 bases between. CDR1 and CDR2 from the germline V gene are SNHLY and FYNNEI. This CDR3 region has 14 residues. A remark on this clone: Its antigen is still unknown. Other DNA sequences in this sample translate to the same CDR3.

The data were produced by immunoSEQ multiplex PCR, yet TCRdb's version contains in-frame clones alone and is incomplete. Altogether about 87,000 clones are present, 80% to 90% being singletons, with the ten largest covering roughly 3.2%. The clonotype originates from a human donor with glioblastoma. The sample here was blood, taken before dendritic cell vaccination. V and J are TRBV2 and TRBJ1-2; the D is unclear. CDR3: CASSDVAANYGYTF. The CDR3 region has the DNA TGTGCCAGCAGTGATGTGGCTGCTAACTATGGCTACACCTTC.